A single sample is the source of the 16 T cell receptor beta chains below, sequenced in a study of shared clonotypes between healthy human individuals. Measured with immunoSEQ multiplex PCR; TCRdb has only the in-frame clones, and not every one. Here the sample spans some 500,000 clones, more than 95% being singletons. Sequencing input: naive CD4+ T cells sorted from blood. The subset was: CD45RA+ positively selected. The receptors come from a woman in her 30s in good health.

V and J are TRBV5-6 and TRBJ2-6; D remains ambiguous. Per the germline V gene, CDR1 is SGHDT and CDR2 is YYEEEE. The CDR3 has 15 residues. Deletions cut 3 bases from V and 3 bases from J, with 10 bases between. The CDR3 loop is CASSSNFLGANVLTF. The CDR3 DNA reads TGTGCCAGCAGCTCGAACTTCCTTGGGGCCAACGTCCTGACTTTC.

J is TRBJ2-7 and V is TRBV4-2; TRBD2 matches at 7 bases. Trimming removed 0 bases from V and 8 bases from J; junction bases left unmatched: 10. The CDR3 loop spans 15 amino acids. Germline V gene data show CDR1 as LGHNA and CDR2 as YNFKEQ. The CDR3: CASSQDREALSKQYF. DNA for the CDR3: TGTGCCAGCAGCCAAGACCGGGAGGCCCTTTCGAAGCAGTACTTC.

V gene TRBV28 combines with J gene TRBJ1-1; D not resolved. In germline, CDR1 is MDHEN, CDR2 SYDVKM. Trimming stripped 2 bases from V and 3 bases from J, with 7 bases between. This CDR3 comprises 13 residues. The CDR3 sequence is CASSLRVDTEAFF. CDR3 in DNA: TGTGCCAGCAGTTTAAGGGTAGACACTGAAGCTTTCTTT.

The chain couples TRBV21-1 to TRBJ2-1; the D call TRBD2 from the table was never checked on the DNA. TRBV21-1 is tagged as a pseudogene. The CDR3 consists of 17 residues. CDR3 protein: CASSLLEILRPYNEQFF. The CDR3 region has the DNA TGTGCCAGCAGTTTACTAGAAATTCTTAGGCCTTACAATGAGCAGTTCTTC.

This chain uses TRBV5-1 with TRBJ2-5; D possibly corresponds to TRBD1 (6 bases). CDR3 length: 13 amino acids. Per the germline V gene, CDR1 is SGHRS and CDR2 is YFSETQ. The V end lost 4 bases, the J end lost 3 bases, and 10 bases lay between the germline ends. The CDR3 loop is CASSIQGKETQYF. CDR3 DNA: TGCGCCAGCAGCATACAGGGAAAAGAGACCCAGTACTTC.

The rearrangement joins TRBV5-1 to TRBJ2-3; no clear D. This CDR3 has 15 amino acids. Germline V gene lookup returns CDR1 SGHRS and CDR2 YFSETQ. Between the trimmed V and J ends, which lost 3 bases and 1 base, there was a span of 12 bases. The CDR3 DNA reads as TGCGCCAGCAGCTGGGCAGCCTCCCGCACAGATACGCAGTATTTT. Its translation: CASSWAASRTDTQYF. Full variable domain (outside the CDR3, taken from reference TRBV5-1 and TRBJ2-3): KAGVTQTPRYLIKTRGQQVTLSCSPISGHRSVSWYQQTPGQGLQFLFEYFSETQRNKGNFPGRFSGRQFSNSRSEMNVSTLELGDSALYLCASSWAASRTDTQYFGPGTRLTVL.

This chain connects TRBV5-1 to TRBJ2-3; TRBD2 matches 8 bases. The V gene's germline CDR1 is SGHRS and CDR2 YFSETQ. CDR3 length: 18 amino acids. Trimming at V came to 0 bases and at J to 0 bases, leaving 9 bases not matched to a gene. The CDR3 DNA follows: TGCGCCAGCAGCTTGGGTTCGGTAGCGGGACCCAGCACAGATACGCAGTATTTT. It yields the protein CASSLGSVAGPSTDTQYF. The full variable domain, completed using reference TRBV5-1 and TRBJ2-3, is KAGVTQTPRYLIKTRGQQVTLSCSPISGHRSVSWYQQTPGQGLQFLFEYFSETQRNKGNFPGRFSGRQFSNSRSEMNVSTLELGDSALYLCASSLGSVAGPSTDTQYFGPGTRLTVL.

This chain connects TRBV12-5 to TRBJ1-3; a weak D match, TRBD1 (5 bases). Germline CDR1 is LGHNT and CDR2 is FRNRAP. CDR3 size: 14 residues. The ends were cut back, 1 base at V and 2 bases at J, with 6 bases in the middle. This CDR3 is CASGLGGAGNTIYF. CDR3 nucleotides: TGTGCTAGTGGTTTGGGGGGGGCTGGAAACACCATATATTTT.

The rearrangement links TRBV11-1 to TRBJ2-3; 9 nucleotides match TRBD1. This CDR3 is 14 amino acids long. V was pared by 8 bases and J by 2 bases, with 5 bases of the junction left unmatched. From germline, CDR1 is SGHAT and CDR2 FQDESV (reference sequence). CDR3 amino acids: CASGRTGDTDTQYF. In DNA, the CDR3 is TGTGCCAGCGGAAGGACAGGGGACACAGATACGCAGTATTTT.

The chain joins TRBV5-4 to TRBJ2-3; D perhaps matches TRBD1 (6 bases). The V and J ends lost 1 base and 0 bases respectively, with 21 bases between them. CDR1 is SGHNT, CDR2 YYREEE, per germline (reference sequence). The CDR3 extends over 19 amino acids. The CDR3 loop is CASSLRWGRGTTSTDTQYF. CDR3 nucleotides: TGTGCCAGCAGCTTGAGGTGGGGCAGGGGAACTACTAGCACAGATACGCAGTATTTT.

This chain connects TRBV10-1 to TRBJ2-5; tentatively, D is TRBD1 or TRBD2 (5 bases each). V dropped 8 bases and J dropped 2 bases, with 12 bases sitting between them. The CDR3 runs to 13 residues. Per the germline V gene, CDR1 is WNHNN and CDR2 is SYGVQD (reference sequence). Written as DNA, the CDR3 is TGCGCCAGCGGGGGTCTTACTCAAGAGACCCAGTACTTC. It specifies CASGGLTQETQYF.

The chain joins TRBV5-6 to TRBJ2-7; 11 bases map to TRBD2. CDR3 length: 16 residues. From germline, CDR1 is SGHDT and CDR2 YYEEEE. J was trimmed by 6 bases and V by 0 bases; bases with no gene match: 8. CDR3: CASSLVATGTSGEQYF. As DNA, the CDR3 is TGTGCCAGCAGCTTGGTGGCTACCGGGACTAGCGGCGAGCAGTACTTC. Complete variable domain (other parts from reference TRBV5-6 and TRBJ2-7): DAGVTQSPTHLIKTRGQQVTLRCSPKSGHDTVSWYQQALGQGPQFIFQYYEEEERQRGNFPDRFSGHQFPNYSSELNVNALLLGDSALYLCASSLVATGTSGEQYFGPGTRLTVT.

The genes are TRBV28 and TRBJ1-1; no clear D. V gave up 2 bases and J gave up 1 base, with 11 bases separating them. The CDR3 loop spans 15 amino acids. Germline loops: CDR1 MDHEN, CDR2 SYDVKM. The CDR3, as DNA: TGTGCCAGCAGTTTAATCGGGCCGGGGAACACTGAAGCTTTCTTT. Its translation: CASSLIGPGNTEAFF.

The chain links TRBV11-2 to TRBJ2-3; D gene uncertain. Per germline, CDR1 SGHAT and CDR2 FQNNGV. V was pared by 8 bases and J by 5 bases, with 23 bases between. This CDR3 contains 16 residues. The CDR3 here is CASGLKMADTRDTQYF. The CDR3 nucleotides read TGTGCCAGCGGTCTAAAAATGGCCGACACCAGAGATACGCAGTATTTT.

The chain carries TRBV9 and TRBJ2-2, with D tentatively TRBD2 (6 bases). CDR1 SGDLS and CDR2 YYNGEE come from the germline V gene. Trimming removed 1 base from V and 6 bases from J, with 13 bases in between. The CDR3 is 15 residues long. CDR3 in amino acids: CASSVSGSVAGELFF. CDR3 sequence (DNA): TGTGCCAGCAGCGTATCCGGGAGTGTCGCCGGGGAGCTGTTTTTT.

The rearrangement uses TRBV6-1 and TRBJ2-7, with 8 bases identical to TRBD2. The length of the CDR3 is 13 residues. Unmatched junction bases numbered 7, after V lost 6 bases and J lost 6 bases. Germline values: CDR1 MNHNS, CDR2 SASEGT. In DNA form, the CDR3 reads TGTGCCAGCAGGAAAGCGGGAGCTACCGAGCAGTACTTC. Translated: CASRKAGATEQYF.